This T cell receptor beta chain emerged from a study of T cells expressing NK-cell markers. The wider study: Underlying the TCR beta repertoires were sorted CD3+CD56+NKG2C+, CD3+CD56+NKG2C- and CD3+CD56-NKG2C+ T cells. One of eight sequenced donors was HCMV-seronegative; the other seven were seropositive.

With regard to this clonotype: Its target is unknown.

Study-wide results and limits: The CD3+CD56-NKG2C+ fraction of a handful of donors was also led by these clonotypes.

TCRdb re-called the 5' RACE reads and catalogs CDR3 proteins one per entry, DNA excluded. The listing records 400,000 to 450,000 distinct CDR3 sequences. The CDR3 consists of 14 residues. The rearrangement links TRBV12-3 or TRBV12-4 to TRBJ1-2; TCRdb selects TRBD1, and the lack of DNA leaves this call unchecked. Input material: blood T cells: a sorted CD56 or NKG2C T cell subset, CD4+ or CD8+ T cells, or bulk PBMC T cells (not recorded which). The clonotype comes from a woman between 18 and 75 years old in good health. This chain's CDR3 is CASRHRGYGAGYTF.